The 7 T cell receptor beta chains below all came from one sample that was sequenced in a study of graft-versus-host responses after intestinal transplantation. The data were produced by immunoSEQ multiplex PCR, yet TCRdb's version contains in-frame clones alone and is incomplete. Seen here are approximately 90,000 clones, about 89% observed once, and the top ten hold around 6%. Antigen specificity for these receptors is unknown. Source: unstimulated CD8+ T cells sorted from spleen or lymph node cells, taken before intestinal transplant. The receptors were sampled from a human donor who received an intestinal transplant.

The chain is built from TRBV29-1 and TRBJ1-2; tentative D call: TRBD1 (5 bases). The CDR3 is 17 amino acids. The germline V gene has CDR1 SQVTM and CDR2 ANQGSEA. Deletions cut 0 bases from V and 1 base from J, with 18 bases between. CDR3 residues: CSVEDETARRNNYGYTF. CDR3 DNA: TGCAGCGTTGAAGATGAGACAGCCCGCCGCAATAACTATGGCTACACCTTC.

The V gene is TRBV6-5, the J gene TRBJ1-6; 8 bases fit TRBD1. Unmatched junction bases numbered 3, after V lost 3 bases and J lost 8 bases. Germline CDR1 is MNHEY and CDR2 is SVGAGI. The CDR3 contains 14 residues. The CDR3 DNA reads as TGTGCCAGCAGTTATGGACAGGGAGATTCACCCCTCCACTTT. As protein: CASSYGQGDSPLHF.

The chain couples TRBV30 to TRBJ2-1, with D unclear. Germline lookup yields CDR1 GTSNPN and CDR2 SVGIG (reference sequence). V lost 1 base, J lost 10 bases, and 5 bases lay in between. The CDR3 sequence is 10 residues long. CDR3 in amino acids: CAWSGREQFF. In DNA, the CDR3 is TGTGCCTGGAGTGGACGAGAGCAGTTCTTC.

This chain uses TRBV10-3 with TRBJ2-1, with TRBD2 as a possible D gene (5 bases). There are 15 residues in the CDR3. The germline V gene has CDR1 ENHRY and CDR2 SYGVKD. The V and J ends lost 3 bases and 4 bases respectively, with 13 bases between them. The CDR3 sequence: CAISDRAGPYNEQFF. CDR3 DNA: TGTGCCATCAGTGATAGGGCGGGCCCTTACAATGAGCAGTTCTTC.

The J gene is TRBJ2-1, the V gene TRBV7-9, with TRBD1 as a possible D gene (6 bases). The germline CDR1 and CDR2 sequences are SEHNR and FQNEAQ (reference sequence). Trimming took 4 bases from V and 0 from J, leaving 10 bases between them. CDR3 size: 15 residues. The CDR3 DNA reads TGTGCCAGCAGCTCGGACAGAAGCTCCTACAATGAGCAGTTCTTC. It yields the protein CASSSDRSSYNEQFF.

About this clone itself: At one boundary the junction diverges from the germline segment, which might be a read error. The chain employs TRBV4-1 and TRBJ2-7; TRBD1 agrees at 9 bases. This CDR3 region has 12 residues. CDR1 is MGHRA, CDR2 YSYEKL, per germline. The CDR3 DNA follows: TGCGCCAGCAGCCAAGATCGGACAGGGGTCCACTTC. This sequence encodes CASSQDRTGVHF.

This chain links TRBV6-6 with TRBJ2-7; 12 nucleotides line up with TRBD2. CDR3 length: 14 residues. Germline V lookup: CDR1 MNHNY, CDR2 SVGAGI (reference sequence). V gave up 5 bases and J gave up 5 bases; unmatched junction bases: 4. CDR3 DNA sequence: TGTGCCAGCAGTCCGACTAGCGGGAGCCACGAGCAGTACTTC. Amino acid sequence: CASSPTSGSHEQYF.